A selection of T cell receptor beta chains follows, all from one sample in a study of human T cells and chemical hapten exposure. TCRdb itself ran the RACE reads through MiXCR, one entry per CDR3 protein. This table has about 110,000 distinct CDR3 sequences, 9% to 9.5% appearing once. The specimen was whole blood, collected in connection with sensitization to the hapten diphenylcyclopropenone (DPC). The source of these receptors is a woman between 35 and 50 years old with alopecia areata. Some clones in this sample may be carry-over from other donors' samples. CDR3s leave out the opening cysteine and the closing phenylalanine or tryptophan.

cdr3_length,v_call,j_call,cdr3_aa
11,TRBV18,TRBJ2-2,ASSAVNTGELF
12,TRBV20-1,TRBJ1-1,SARANSANTEAF
10,TRBV20-1,TRBJ2-1,SARLTSGGEF
12,TRBV29-1,TRBJ2-3,SVEGQGSTDTQY
13,TRBV9,TRBJ2-7,ASSPPGGPSYEQY
12,TRBV27,TRBJ2-3,ASSEGGGTDTQY
17,TRBV4-2,TRBJ2-1,ASSYAPSTGTSGNNEQF
13,TRBV12-3/TRBV12-4,TRBJ2-5,ASSPGGTSQETQY
13,TRBV6-5,TRBJ2-1,ASSYTGGGRNEQF
13,TRBV7-8,TRBJ2-3,ASSLRTSGADTQY
12,TRBV12-3/TRBV12-4,TRBJ2-2,ASSGGPNTGELF
13,TRBV20-1,TRBJ2-3,SARDPGGGTDTQY
13,TRBV15,TRBJ2-3,ATSRGGADTDTQY
11,TRBV10-3,TRBJ1-1,AISGTPGAEAF
11,TRBV7-8,TRBJ2-1,ASSLAGSVGQF
14,TRBV7-2,TRBJ2-7,ASSLGASGATYEQY
12,TRBV4-1,TRBJ1-1,ASSQGGRGTEAF
14,TRBV13,TRBJ2-7,ASSLAGGGPSYEQY
11,TRBV29-1,TRBJ2-3,SVAGASTDTQY
12,TRBV7-6,TRBJ1-1,ASSPPPTGTEAF
11,TRBV4-3,TRBJ1-1,ASSQEVNTEAF
11,TRBV7-6,TRBJ2-7,ASSQPGTPKQY
14,TRBV24-1,TRBJ2-2,ATSDLADWNTGELF
13,TRBV19,TRBJ2-7,ASSNGTGALYEQY
15,TRBV4-2,TRBJ2-7,ASSQVPGGAVVYEQY
13,TRBV12-3/TRBV12-4,TRBJ1-5,ASSFRQGLHQPQH
11,TRBV30,TRBJ1-4,AWKAGGVEKLF
14,TRBV3-1,TRBJ1-5,ASSQWGTQGNQPQH
13,TRBV25-1,TRBJ2-5,ASSEPGAWPDTQY
12,TRBV7-2,TRBJ2-3,ASSLVAATDTQY